The 5 T cell receptor beta chains given below trace back to one sample, sequenced in a study of T cells in Graves' hyperthyroidism and ophthalmopathy. TCR beta CDR3 regions were amplified from RNA. The study used the HTBI primer set for a first-round RT-PCR of the TCR CDR3. TCRdb passed the multiplex PCR reads through MiXCR, listing each CDR3 protein once. This table holds hundreds of thousands of distinct CDR3 sequences, roughly 14% found once. Sample: blood. Receptors were obtained from a woman aged 35 to 49 with Graves' ophthalmopathy.

The CDR3 is CASSLDSDPTWGGYTF. The CDR3 nucleotides read TGTGCCAGCAGCTTAGACAGTGACCCTACGTGGGGTGGCTACACCTTC. The rearrangement links TRBV11-2 to TRBJ1-2; D remains unclear. The germline gives CDR1 SGHAT, CDR2 FQNNGV. V was shortened by 0 bases and J by 7 bases, with 18 bases between the two germline ends. This CDR3 region has 16 residues.

This clonotype was counted many times. The rearrangement links TRBV7-9 to TRBJ2-7; the match to TRBD2 covers 10 bases. Trimming took 5 bases from V and 2 from J; bases not matched to a gene: 6. This CDR3 is 15 amino acids long. Germline V gene sequence: CDR1 SEHNR, CDR2 FQNEAQ (reference sequence). CDR3 residues: CASSRSGRPPYEQYF. The CDR3 DNA reads TGTGCCAGCAGCCGTAGCGGGAGGCCTCCCTACGAGCAGTACTTC.

This clonotype was recorded at least ten times. The rearrangement joins TRBV19 to TRBJ2-7, with D maybe TRBD1 (5 bases). Between the trimmed V and J ends, which lost 5 bases and 7 bases, there was a span of 12 bases. The CDR3 covers 12 residues. Per germline, CDR1 LNHDA and CDR2 SQIVND (reference sequence). The DNA of the CDR3 is TGTGCCAGTAGTGGGGCAGCTGAAGAGCAGTACTTC. This encodes CASSGAAEEQYF. Full variable domain (remainder filled in from reference TRBV19 and TRBJ2-7): DGGITQSPKYLFRKEGQNVTLSCEQNLNHDAMYWYRQDPGQGLRLIYYSQIVNDFQKGDIAEGYSVSREKKESFPLTVTSAQKNPTAFYLCASSGAAEEQYFGPGTRLTVT.

This clonotype was counted many times. The J gene is TRBJ1-1, the V gene TRBV11-2; D remains unclear. This CDR3 spans 13 amino acids. The V gene lost 5 bases and the J gene lost 5 bases, with 12 bases spanning the gap. The germline gives CDR1 SGHAT, CDR2 FQNNGV. This CDR3 reads CASSPGSVTEAFF. The CDR3 DNA is TGTGCCAGCAGCCCAGGTTCGGTAACTGAAGCTTTCTTT. The whole variable domain, filled in from reference TRBV11-2 and TRBJ1-1, reads EAGVAQSPRYKIIEKRQSVAFWCNPISGHATLYWYQQILGQGPKLLIQFQNNGVVDDSQLPKDRFSAERLKGVDSTLKIQPAKLEDSAVYLCASSPGSVTEAFFGQGTRLTVV.

Only a few counts were recorded for this clonotype. The chain couples TRBV6-2 or TRBV6-3 to TRBJ2-2; the D gene is possibly TRBD1 (7 bases). The CDR3 runs 18 residues. Germline loops: CDR1 MNHEY, CDR2 SVGEGT. With 8 bases removed from V and 0 bases from J, the gap between germline ends came to 22 bases. This CDR3 is CASLGRRRGRPNTGELFF. Here the CDR3 DNA reads TGTGCCAGCCTTGGGAGGAGGAGGGGGCGCCCGAACACCGGGGAGCTGTTTTTT.